The 4 T cell receptor beta chains listed next were all sequenced from one sample in a study of identical twins. TCRdb passed the 5' RACE reads through MiXCR, listing each CDR3 protein once. The sample lists around 690,000 distinct CDR3 sequences, 21% occurring once. These records were also assigned to another study, of T cells expressing NK-cell markers.

What was sequenced was PBMCs. These receptors originate from a woman aged 18-29 years in good health.

This sequence joins TRBV5-1 and TRBJ1-2; D call uncertain. The V and J ends lost 0 bases and 0 bases respectively, with 3 bases between them. The CDR3 runs 13 residues. CDR1 is SGHRS, CDR2 YFSETQ, per germline. CDR3 in DNA: TGCGCCAGCAGCTTGGAGGCTAACTATGGCTACACCTTC. Translating gives CASSLEANYGYTF.

J is TRBJ2-1 and V is TRBV5-1, with a tentative D call TRBD2 (6 bases). With 3 bases removed from V and 4 bases from J, the gap between germline ends came to 11 bases. Germline assignment: CDR1 SGHRS and CDR2 YFSETQ. The CDR3 has 14 residues. CDR3: CASSSGDVYNEQFF. CDR3 in DNA: TGCGCCAGCAGCTCGGGGGACGTATACAATGAGCAGTTCTTC.

This rearrangement joins TRBV9 to TRBJ2-3; perhaps TRBD2 as D (7 bases). Trimming left V 3 bases short and J 4 bases short, with 21 bases between. The CDR3 length is 17 residues. Germline-derived CDR1 and CDR2 are SGDLS and YYNGEE. CDR3 DNA: TGTGCCAGCAGCGCCTCCAGGGGAGGGGATAGAGCAGATACGCAGTATTTT. It codes for CASSASRGGDRADTQYF.

This clonotype was picked up a small number of times. The chain links TRBV10-3 to TRBJ1-3; D is uncertain. V was cut by 0 bases and J by 10 bases, with 4 bases left in between. Germline V gene lookup returns CDR1 ENHRY and CDR2 SYGVKD. This CDR3 spans 11 amino acids. CDR3 coding DNA: TGTGCCATCAGTGAGTCCAGGACCATATATTTT. Translating gives CAISESRTIYF.